This T cell receptor beta chain was sequenced in a study of response to subunit inactivated influenza vaccine. Study-level results: Only a handful of new T cells, the authors suggested, are recruited with each seasonal influenza vaccination.

This clonotype was found a few times. Its matching antigen is unknown. TCRdb passed the RT-PCR reads through MiXCR, listing each CDR3 protein once. The sample lists a few hundred thousand distinct CDR3 sequences, roughly 7.6% occurring once. The trim removed 5 bases at V and 2 bases at J, leaving 7 bases unmatched. The CDR3 runs 16 residues. The V gene's germline CDR1 is MNHEY and CDR2 SVGEGT. The specimen comprised PBMCs from blood, sampled less than 30 months after vaccination. This chain joins TRBV6-2 or TRBV6-3 and TRBJ2-3; 10 bases agree with TRBD2. The TCR was taken from a man aged 45 to 70 who received an inactivated influenza vaccine. The CDR3 sequence is CASSRIAGGLTDTQYF. CDR3 nucleotides: TGTGCCAGCAGTCGCATAGCGGGAGGACTCACAGATACGCAGTATTTT.